What follows describes a single TCR beta chain. The antigen remains undetermined. The source of the sample is a study of graft-versus-host responses after intestinal transplantation. Looking at the study overall: Isolated intestinal, liver-intestinal, or multivisceral transplants had been given to the recipients. The study gave all recipients anti-thymocyte globulin induction, then tacrolimus and steroids for two to three years.

The study's findings and limits: Recipient-marrow GvH clones were detected, some having first appeared in ileum or blood.

Trimming cost V 3 bases and J 0 bases, with 9 bases left between them. Germline CDR1 MDHEN, CDR2 SYDVKM. The CDR3 has 14 residues. Generated by immunoSEQ multiplex PCR, the TCRdb table keeps only in-frame clones and is missing some. The data contain approximately 60,000 clones, over 90% of them singletons. This sequence joins TRBV28 and TRBJ2-7; D is unresolved. The starting material was unstimulated CD8+ T cells sorted from spleen or lymph node cells, obtained before transplant. The sequence was obtained from a human donor who was the organ donor for an intestinal transplant. The CDR3 reads CASSFDENSYEQYF. For the CDR3, the DNA is TGTGCCAGCAGTTTCGATGAGAACTCCTACGAGCAGTACTTC. The full variable domain, completed using reference TRBV28 and TRBJ2-7, is DVKVTQSSRYLVKRTGEKVFLECVQDMDHENMFWYRQDPGLGLRLIYFSYDVKMKEKGDIPEGYSVSREKKERFSLILESASTNQTSMYLCASSFDENSYEQYFGPGTRLTVT.